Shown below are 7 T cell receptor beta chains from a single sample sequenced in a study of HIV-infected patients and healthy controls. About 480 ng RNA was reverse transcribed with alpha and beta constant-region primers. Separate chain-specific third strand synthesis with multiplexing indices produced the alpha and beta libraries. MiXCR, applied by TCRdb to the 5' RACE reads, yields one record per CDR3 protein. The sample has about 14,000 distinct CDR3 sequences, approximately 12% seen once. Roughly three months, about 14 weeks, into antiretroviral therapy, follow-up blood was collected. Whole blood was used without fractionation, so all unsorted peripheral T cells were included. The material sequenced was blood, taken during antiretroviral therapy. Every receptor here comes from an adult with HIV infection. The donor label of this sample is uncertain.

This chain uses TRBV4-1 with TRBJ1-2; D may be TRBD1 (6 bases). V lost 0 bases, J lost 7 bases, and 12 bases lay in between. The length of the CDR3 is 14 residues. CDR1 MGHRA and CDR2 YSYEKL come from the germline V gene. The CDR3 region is CASSQDWPGAGYTF. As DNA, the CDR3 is TGCGCCAGCAGCCAAGATTGGCCGGGGGCTGGCTACACCTTC.

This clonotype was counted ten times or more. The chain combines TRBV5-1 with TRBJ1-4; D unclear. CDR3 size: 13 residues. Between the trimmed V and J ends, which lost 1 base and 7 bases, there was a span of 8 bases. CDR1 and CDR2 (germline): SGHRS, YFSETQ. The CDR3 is CASSLSIGEKLFF. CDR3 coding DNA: TGCGCCAGCAGCTTGTCTATCGGTGAAAAACTGTTTTTT.

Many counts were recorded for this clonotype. The CDR3 region is CASSPISGTYNEQFF. The DNA of the CDR3 is TGCGCCAGCAGCCCCATCAGCGGAACCTACAATGAGCAGTTCTTC. The chain uses TRBV5-1 and TRBJ2-1, with TRBD2 as a possible D gene (5 bases). Trimming took 4 bases from V and 2 from J, leaving 13 bases between them. This CDR3 is built from 15 residues. Germline-derived CDR1 and CDR2 are SGHRS and YFSETQ.

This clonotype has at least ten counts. CDR3 loop: CASSEAREIYNEQFF. The DNA for the CDR3 is TGTGCCAGCAGTGAAGCGCGGGAGATTTACAATGAGCAGTTCTTC. This chain connects TRBV2 to TRBJ2-1, with 7 bases aligning to TRBD2. This CDR3 is 15 amino acids long. Germline CDR1 and CDR2: SNHLY and FYNNEI. The V gene end was trimmed by 0 bases and the J gene end by 4 bases; junction bases not matched to a gene: 3.

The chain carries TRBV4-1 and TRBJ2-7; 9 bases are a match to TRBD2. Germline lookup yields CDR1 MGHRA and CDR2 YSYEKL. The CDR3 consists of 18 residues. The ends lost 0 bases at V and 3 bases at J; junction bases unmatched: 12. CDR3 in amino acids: CASSQDLEASGVSYEQYF. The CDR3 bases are TGCGCCAGCAGCCAAGATCTTGAAGCTAGCGGGGTGAGCTACGAGCAGTACTTC.

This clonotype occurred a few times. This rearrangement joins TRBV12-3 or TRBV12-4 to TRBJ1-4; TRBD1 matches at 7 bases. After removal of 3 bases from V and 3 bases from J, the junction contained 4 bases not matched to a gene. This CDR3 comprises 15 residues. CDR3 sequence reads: CASSFLDRPNEKLFF. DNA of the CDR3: TGTGCCAGCAGTTTTCTGGACAGGCCTAATGAAAAACTGTTTTTT.

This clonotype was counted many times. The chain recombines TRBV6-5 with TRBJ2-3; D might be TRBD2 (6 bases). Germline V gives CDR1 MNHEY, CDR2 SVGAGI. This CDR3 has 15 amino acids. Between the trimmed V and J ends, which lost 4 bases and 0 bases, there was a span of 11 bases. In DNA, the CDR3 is TGTGCCAGCAGTTTAAGGGAGGTGAGCACAGATACGCAGTATTTT. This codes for CASSLREVSTDTQYF.